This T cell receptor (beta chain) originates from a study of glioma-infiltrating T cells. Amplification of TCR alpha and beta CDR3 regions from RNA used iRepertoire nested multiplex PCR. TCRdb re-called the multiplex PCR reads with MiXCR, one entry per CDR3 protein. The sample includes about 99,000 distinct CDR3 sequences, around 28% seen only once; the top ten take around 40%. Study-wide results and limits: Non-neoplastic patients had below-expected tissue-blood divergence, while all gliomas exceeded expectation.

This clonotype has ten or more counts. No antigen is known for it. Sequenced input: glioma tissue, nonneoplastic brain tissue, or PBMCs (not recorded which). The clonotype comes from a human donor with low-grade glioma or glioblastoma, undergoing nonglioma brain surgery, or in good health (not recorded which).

CDR3 sequence reads: CASSLGREVRTEAFF. CDR3 in DNA: TGTGCCAGCAGCTTGGGGCGCGAGGTAAGAACTGAAGCTTTCTTT. This rearrangement joins TRBV11-2 to TRBJ1-1; D may be TRBD1 (5 bases). Trimming removed 3 bases at V and 5 bases at J, with 16 bases between. The CDR3 totals 15 residues. CDR1 and CDR2 from the germline V gene are SGHAT and FQNNGV.